The entry below gives a single TCR beta chain sequence along with its context. MiXCR, applied by TCRdb to the reads, yields one record per CDR3 protein. This repertoire shows approximately 500,000 distinct CDR3 sequences, roughly 10% found once; its top ten account for 10% to 13%. The data were obtained in a study of T cell repertoires in cytomegalovirus infection. Study-wide context: Indications came from public TCR beta signatures; they pointed to CMV infection and to a matching HLA type.

The TCR comes from a human donor in good health (CMV status not recorded). Some clones in this sample may be carry-over from other donors' samples. The sequencing input was PBMCs.

The CDR3 loop reads CASSPREFPNTGELFF. The CDR3 bases are TGTGCCAGCTCACCGCGGGAGTTCCCGAACACCGGGGAGCTGTTTTTT. The chain combines TRBV18 with TRBJ2-2; TRBD2 matches at 7 bases. The CDR3 spans 16 residues. Germline V CDR1 and CDR2: KGHSH, LQKENI. The J segment lost 0 bases and the V segment lost 3 bases, leaving 4 bases of the junction unmatched.